Described below is a single T cell receptor (beta chain) sequence and its context. This clonotype has a count of ten or more. It lacks a known antigen. No clone much larger than this one lies a single base away; base qualities are absent. This entry comes from a study of T cells after yellow fever vaccination (dated by TCRdb to the late 2010s). Regarding the complete study: Libraries from fractions with low cell numbers were prepared with the SMART-Seq v4 Ultra Low Input RNA kit. Blood was drawn at multiple timepoints before and after primary and secondary immunization, with bulk PBMC replicates and cell subsets isolated. Bulk TCR alpha and beta repertoires were sequenced longitudinally to track T-cell clones before and after primary and booster YFV17D yellow fever vaccination. The cohort comprised two healthy male donors, one aged 18 to 30 and one aged 30 to 40 years.

Findings and caveats that apply to the study as a whole: Because abundant contaminating clonotypes from the bulk population could be contained in FACS-sorted repertoires, computational filtering was required. A small fraction of clonotypes showed up in both the CD4 and CD8 compartments, probably as a result of convergent recombination. Compared with the primary T-cell response, the secondary T-cell response was faster but weaker, reaching its peak on day 5 rather than on day 15. After the booster, most of the clones that had expanded following primary vaccination were detected again (almost 98% of CD4 and 80% to 90% of CD8), which suggests that memory was broadly maintained. Because the study included only a couple of donors, the extent to which the findings can be generalized is limited.

TCR cDNA was made using 5'RACE template switching, a step that added a universal primer site and unique molecular identifiers. Priming for cDNA synthesis came from both the TCR alpha and TCR beta constant segments. Libraries were amplified in two PCR steps, with sample barcodes and sequencing adapters added in the second step. Sequencing of the libraries was done on either Illumina HiSeq 2500 (2x100 bp) or NovaSeq (2x150 bp). Processing in the source paper ran as follows. MIGEC was used to demultiplex reads and collapse the reads into UMI consensus sequences, and MiXCR was used for V(D)J alignment. Vaccine-responding clonotypes were identified with edgeR using replicate PBMC samples, with FDR below 0.01 and a log2 fold change above 5 up to day 15 being required. Each bulk clonotype was labeled CD4 or CD8 based on which sequenced repertoire, CD4 or CD8, contained the clonotype at higher abundance. The raw public reads went through TCRdb reprocessing: fastp at Q25, MiXCR clone calling, in-frame beta chains kept. Each record represents a unique CDR3 protein, reported with the most common genes and DNA among its rows. Clone size and V and J calls follow TCRdb, not the original study. The sample contains roughly 65,000 distinct CDR3 sequences, 5% to 6.5% of them found a single time. The biggest ten clones account for 2.2% of the sample.

In light of the paper, this sample's treatment or condition label describes: live attenuated yellow fever vaccine strain. PBMCs were isolated from peripheral blood using a standard Ficoll-Paque protocol. Dynabeads CD4 and CD8 positive selection kits were used to isolate CD4 and CD8 T-cell fractions. TriZol was used to extract RNA from bulk PBMCs, CD4 and CD8 fractions, and dextramer-positive and dextramer-negative fractions. Reading from cysteine to phenylalanine, the CDR3 counts 14 amino acids. Only CDR3 DNA is held: 42 bases, read in frame from base 1. From the germline V gene, CDR1 is MGHRA and CDR2 is YSYEKL. The junction shows trimming of 6 bases on V and 8 bases on J, and the gene matches do not reach 8 bases of it.

The sequence derives from a man younger than 30 who received the YFV17D yellow fever vaccine. Rearrangement joined TRBV4-1 to TRBJ1-4, with 8 middle bases fitting TRBD1. Specimen: CD4+ T cells sorted from PBMCs, collected roughly 15 days after the first yellow fever vaccination. The CDR3 corresponds to CASRRPGTGEKLFF. The nucleotide sequence is TGCGCCAGCAGGCGCCCCGGGACAGGAGAAAAACTGTTTTTT.